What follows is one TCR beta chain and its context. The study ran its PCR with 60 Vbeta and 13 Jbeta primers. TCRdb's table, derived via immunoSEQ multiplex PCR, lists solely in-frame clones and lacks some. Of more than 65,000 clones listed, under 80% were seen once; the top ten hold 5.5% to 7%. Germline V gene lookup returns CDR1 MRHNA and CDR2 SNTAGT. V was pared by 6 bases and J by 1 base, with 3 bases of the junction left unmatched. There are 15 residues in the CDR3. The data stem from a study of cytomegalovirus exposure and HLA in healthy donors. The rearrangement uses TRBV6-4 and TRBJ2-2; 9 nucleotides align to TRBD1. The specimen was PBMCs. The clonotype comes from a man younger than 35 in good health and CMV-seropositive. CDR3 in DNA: TGTGCCAGCAGAAGGGACAGGGAGAACACCGGGGAGCTGTTTTTT. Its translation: CASRRDRENTGELFF.